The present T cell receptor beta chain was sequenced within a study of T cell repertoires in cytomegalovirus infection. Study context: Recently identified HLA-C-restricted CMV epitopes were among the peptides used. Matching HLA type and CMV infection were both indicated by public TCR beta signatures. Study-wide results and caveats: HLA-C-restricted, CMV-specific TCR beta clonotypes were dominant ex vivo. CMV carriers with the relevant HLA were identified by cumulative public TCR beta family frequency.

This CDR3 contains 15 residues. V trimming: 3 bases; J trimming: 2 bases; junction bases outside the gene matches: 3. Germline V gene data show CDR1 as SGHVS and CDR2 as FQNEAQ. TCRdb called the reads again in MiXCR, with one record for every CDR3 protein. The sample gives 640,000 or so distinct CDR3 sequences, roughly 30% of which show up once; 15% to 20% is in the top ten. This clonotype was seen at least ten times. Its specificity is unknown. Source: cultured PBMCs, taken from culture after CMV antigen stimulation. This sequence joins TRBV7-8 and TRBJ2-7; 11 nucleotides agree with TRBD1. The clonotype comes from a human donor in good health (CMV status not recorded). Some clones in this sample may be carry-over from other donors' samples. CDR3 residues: CASSLGQGVTYEQYF. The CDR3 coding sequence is TGTGCCAGCAGCTTGGGACAGGGGGTTACCTACGAGCAGTACTTC.